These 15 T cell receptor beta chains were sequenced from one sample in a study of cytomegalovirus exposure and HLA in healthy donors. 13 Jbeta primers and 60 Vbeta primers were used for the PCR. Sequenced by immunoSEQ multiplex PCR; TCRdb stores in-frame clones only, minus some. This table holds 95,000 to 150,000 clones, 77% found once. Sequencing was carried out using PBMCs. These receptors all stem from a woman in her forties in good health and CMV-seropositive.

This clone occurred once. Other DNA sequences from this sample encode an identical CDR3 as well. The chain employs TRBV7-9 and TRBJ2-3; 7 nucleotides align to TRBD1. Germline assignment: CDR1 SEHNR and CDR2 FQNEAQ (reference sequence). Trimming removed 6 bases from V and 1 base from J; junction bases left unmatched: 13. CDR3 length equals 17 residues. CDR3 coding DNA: TGTGCCAGCAGACCCCCGGCCCTCGGGACAGGCACAGATACGCAGTATTTT. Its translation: CASRPPALGTGTDTQYF.

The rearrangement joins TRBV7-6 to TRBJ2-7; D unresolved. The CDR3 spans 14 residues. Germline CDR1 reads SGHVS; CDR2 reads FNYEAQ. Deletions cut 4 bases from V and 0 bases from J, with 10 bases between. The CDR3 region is CASSSSALSYEQYF. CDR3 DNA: TGTGCCAGCAGCTCAAGCGCCCTCTCCTACGAGCAGTACTTC.

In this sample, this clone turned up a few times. Written as DNA, the CDR3 is TGCGCCAGCAGCCCGGACTTAAATCAGCCCCAGCATTTT. It translates to CASSPDLNQPQHF. The chain employs TRBV5-1 and TRBJ1-5; D call uncertain. V lost 4 bases, J lost 4 bases, and 9 bases lay in between. The CDR3 totals 13 residues. CDR1 is SGHRS and CDR2 is YFSETQ in the germline V gene.

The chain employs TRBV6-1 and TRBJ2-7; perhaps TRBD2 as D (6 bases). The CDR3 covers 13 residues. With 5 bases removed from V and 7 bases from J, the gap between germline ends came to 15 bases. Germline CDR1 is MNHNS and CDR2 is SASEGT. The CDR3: CASSQGREREQYF. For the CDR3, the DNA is TGTGCCAGCAGTCAGGGACGGGAGAGGGAGCAGTACTTC.

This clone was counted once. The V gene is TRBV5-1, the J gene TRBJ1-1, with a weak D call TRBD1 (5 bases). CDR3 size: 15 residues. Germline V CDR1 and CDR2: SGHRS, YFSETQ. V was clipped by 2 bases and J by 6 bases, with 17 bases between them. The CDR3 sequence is CASSFGGNPSPEAFF. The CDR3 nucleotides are TGCGCCAGCAGCTTTGGGGGGAATCCGTCCCCTGAAGCTTTCTTT. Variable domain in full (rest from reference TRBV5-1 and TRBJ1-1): KAGVTQTPRYLIKTRGQQVTLSCSPISGHRSVSWYQQTPGQGLQFLFEYFSETQRNKGNFPGRFSGRQFSNSRSEMNVSTLELGDSALYLCASSFGGNPSPEAFFGQGTRLTVV.

The CDR3 DNA reads TGTGCCAGTAGTGCGGACAGGGAAACGTATGGCTACACCTTC. Translated, it gives CASSADRETYGYTF. The genes are TRBV19 and TRBJ1-2; 8 bases are shared with TRBD1. The CDR3 runs 14 residues. Trimming cost V 5 bases and J 5 bases; bases outside gene matches: 7. The V gene's germline CDR1 is LNHDA and CDR2 SQIVND (reference sequence).

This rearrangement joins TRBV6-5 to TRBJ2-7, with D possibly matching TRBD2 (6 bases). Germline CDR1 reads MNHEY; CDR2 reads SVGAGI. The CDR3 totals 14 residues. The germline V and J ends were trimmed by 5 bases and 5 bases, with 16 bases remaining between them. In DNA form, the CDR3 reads TGTGCCAGCAGTGGAGGGACTTCCCAACACGAGCAGTACTTC. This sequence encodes CASSGGTSQHEQYF.

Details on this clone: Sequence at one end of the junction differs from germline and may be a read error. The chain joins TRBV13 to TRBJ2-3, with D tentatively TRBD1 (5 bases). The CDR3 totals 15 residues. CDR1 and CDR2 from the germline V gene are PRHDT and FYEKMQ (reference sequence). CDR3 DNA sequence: TGTGCCAGCAGCCTAGGGGTCAGGGGCACAGATACGCAGTATTTT. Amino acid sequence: CASSLGVRGTDTQYF.

The CDR3 sequence is CASSSGLGLKQETQYF. The CDR3 region has the DNA TGTGCCAGCAGTTCTGGACTAGGTTTAAAGCAAGAGACCCAGTACTTC. The V and J genes are TRBV6-5 and TRBJ2-5; 7 bases are a match to TRBD2. The CDR3 loop spans 16 amino acids. Germline lookup yields CDR1 MNHEY and CDR2 SVGAGI. The V gene end was trimmed by 4 bases and the J gene end by 2 bases; junction bases not matched to a gene: 10.

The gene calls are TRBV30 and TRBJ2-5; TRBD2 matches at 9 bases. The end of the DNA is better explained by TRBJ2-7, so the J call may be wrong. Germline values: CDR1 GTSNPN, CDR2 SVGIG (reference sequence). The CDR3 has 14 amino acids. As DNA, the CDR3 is TGTGCCTGGAGTGTAATAGCGGGAGTGGGCGAGCAGTACTTC. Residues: CAWSVIAGVGEQYF.

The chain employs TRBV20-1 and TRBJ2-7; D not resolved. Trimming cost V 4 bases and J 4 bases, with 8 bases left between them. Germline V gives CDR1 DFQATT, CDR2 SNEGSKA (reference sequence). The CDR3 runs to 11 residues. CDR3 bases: TGCAGTGCTACCCTAATATACGAGCAGTACTTC. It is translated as CSATLIYEQYF.

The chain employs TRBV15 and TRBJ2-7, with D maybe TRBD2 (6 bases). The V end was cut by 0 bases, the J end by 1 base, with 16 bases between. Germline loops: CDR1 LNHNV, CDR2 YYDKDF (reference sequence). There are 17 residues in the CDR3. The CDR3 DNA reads TGTGCCACCAGCAGAGATCGGAAGTTTAGCGGTTCCTACGAGCAGTACTTC. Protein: CATSRDRKFSGSYEQYF. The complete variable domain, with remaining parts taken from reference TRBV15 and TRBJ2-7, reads DAMVIQNPRYQVTQFGKPVTLSCSQTLNHNVMYWYQQKSSQAPKLLFHYYDKDFNNEADTPDNFQSRRPNTSFCFLDIRSPGLGDTAMYLCATSRDRKFSGSYEQYFGPGTRLTVT.

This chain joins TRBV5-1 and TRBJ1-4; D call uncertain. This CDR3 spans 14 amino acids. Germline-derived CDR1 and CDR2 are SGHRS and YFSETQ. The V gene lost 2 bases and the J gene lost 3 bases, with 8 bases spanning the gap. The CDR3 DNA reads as TGCGCCAGCAGCTTTAACAGACCTAATGAAAAACTGTTTTTT. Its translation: CASSFNRPNEKLFF.

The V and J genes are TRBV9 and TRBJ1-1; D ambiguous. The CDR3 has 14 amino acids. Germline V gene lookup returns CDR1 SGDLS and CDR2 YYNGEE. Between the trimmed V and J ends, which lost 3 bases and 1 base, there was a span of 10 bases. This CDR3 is CASSGYGENTEAFF. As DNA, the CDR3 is TGTGCCAGCAGCGGTTACGGGGAGAACACTGAAGCTTTCTTT. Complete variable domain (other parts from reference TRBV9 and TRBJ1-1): DSGVTQTPKHLITATGQRVTLRCSPRSGDLSVYWYQQSLDQGLQFLIQYYNGEERAKGNILERFSAQQFPDLHSELNLSSLELGDSALYFCASSGYGENTEAFFGQGTRLTVV.

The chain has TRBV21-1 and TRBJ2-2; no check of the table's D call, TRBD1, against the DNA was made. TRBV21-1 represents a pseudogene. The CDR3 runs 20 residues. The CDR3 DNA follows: TGTGCCAGCACTCGGGGTTCACGGGCAACAGGGAGAGCGGACACCGGGGAGCTGTTTTTT. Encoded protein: CASTRGSRATGRADTGELFF.